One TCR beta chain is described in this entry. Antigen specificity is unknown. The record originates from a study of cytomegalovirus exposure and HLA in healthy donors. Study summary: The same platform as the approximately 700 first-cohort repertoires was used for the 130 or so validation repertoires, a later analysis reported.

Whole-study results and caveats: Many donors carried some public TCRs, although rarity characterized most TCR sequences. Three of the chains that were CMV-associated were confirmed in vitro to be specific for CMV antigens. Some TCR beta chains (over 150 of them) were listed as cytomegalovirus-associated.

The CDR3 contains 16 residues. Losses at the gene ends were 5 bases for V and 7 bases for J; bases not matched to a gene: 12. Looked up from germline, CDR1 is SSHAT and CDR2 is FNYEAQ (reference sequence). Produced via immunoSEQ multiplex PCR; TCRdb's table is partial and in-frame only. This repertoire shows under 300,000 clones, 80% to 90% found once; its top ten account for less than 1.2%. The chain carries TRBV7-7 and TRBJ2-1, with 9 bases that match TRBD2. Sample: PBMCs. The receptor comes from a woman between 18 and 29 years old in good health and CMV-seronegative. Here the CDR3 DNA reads TGTGCCAGCAGCCCTTCTGGCGGGAGGGCTGGGAATGAGCAGTTCTTC. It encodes CASSPSGGRAGNEQFF.